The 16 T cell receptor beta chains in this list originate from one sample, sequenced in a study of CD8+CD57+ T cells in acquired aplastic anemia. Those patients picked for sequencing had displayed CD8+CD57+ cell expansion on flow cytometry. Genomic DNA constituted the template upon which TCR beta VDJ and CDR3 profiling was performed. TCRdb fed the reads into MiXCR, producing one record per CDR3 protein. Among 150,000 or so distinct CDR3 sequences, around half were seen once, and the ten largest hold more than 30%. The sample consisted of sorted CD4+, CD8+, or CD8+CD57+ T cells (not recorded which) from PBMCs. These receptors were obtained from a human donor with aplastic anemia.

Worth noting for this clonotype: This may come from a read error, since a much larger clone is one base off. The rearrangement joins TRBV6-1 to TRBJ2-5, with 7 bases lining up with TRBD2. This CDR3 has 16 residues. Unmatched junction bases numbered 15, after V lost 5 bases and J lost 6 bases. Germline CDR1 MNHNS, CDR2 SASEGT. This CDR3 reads CASSPTPELAKQTQYF. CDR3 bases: TGTGCCAGCAGTCCAACGCCCGAACTAGCGAAGCAGACCCAGTACTTC.

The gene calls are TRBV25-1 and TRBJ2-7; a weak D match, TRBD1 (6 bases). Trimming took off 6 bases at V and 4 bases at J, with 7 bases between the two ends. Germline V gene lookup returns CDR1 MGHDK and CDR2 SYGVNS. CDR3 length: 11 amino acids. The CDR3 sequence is CASRDRYEQYF. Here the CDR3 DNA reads TGTGCCAGCAGGGACAGATACGAGCAGTACTTC.

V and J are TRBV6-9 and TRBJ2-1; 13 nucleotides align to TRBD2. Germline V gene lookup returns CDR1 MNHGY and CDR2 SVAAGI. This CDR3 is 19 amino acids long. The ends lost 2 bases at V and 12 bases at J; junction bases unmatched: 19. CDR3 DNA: TGTGCCAGCAGTTATCGGGCAGGGATCGACACTAGCGGGGGGGCTGGGCAGTTCTTC. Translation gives CASSYRAGIDTSGGAGQFF.

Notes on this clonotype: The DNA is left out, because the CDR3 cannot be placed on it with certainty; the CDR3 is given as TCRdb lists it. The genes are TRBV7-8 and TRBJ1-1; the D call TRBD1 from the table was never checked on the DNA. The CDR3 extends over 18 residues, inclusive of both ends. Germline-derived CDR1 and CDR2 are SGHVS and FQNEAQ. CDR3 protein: CASSFYICRGDRSTEAFF.

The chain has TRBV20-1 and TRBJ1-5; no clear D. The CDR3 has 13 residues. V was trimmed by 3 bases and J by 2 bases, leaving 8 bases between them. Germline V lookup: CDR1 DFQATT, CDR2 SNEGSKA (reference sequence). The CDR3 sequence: CSARKDRNQPQHF. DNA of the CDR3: TGCAGTGCTAGGAAGGATCGCAATCAGCCCCAGCATTTT.

CDR3 sequence: CASSLVKGLADNEQFF. DNA for the CDR3: TGCGCCAGCAGCTTGGTAAAGGGACTAGCGGACAATGAGCAGTTCTTC. This chain links TRBV5-1 with TRBJ2-1, with TRBD2 matching over 11 bases. This CDR3 spans 16 amino acids. Trimming cost V 0 bases and J 5 bases; bases outside gene matches: 4. Germline V gives CDR1 SGHRS, CDR2 YFSETQ. Full variable domain (outside the CDR3, taken from reference TRBV5-1 and TRBJ2-1): KAGVTQTPRYLIKTRGQQVTLSCSPISGHRSVSWYQQTPGQGLQFLFEYFSETQRNKGNFPGRFSGRQFSNSRSEMNVSTLELGDSALYLCASSLVKGLADNEQFFGPGTRLTVL.

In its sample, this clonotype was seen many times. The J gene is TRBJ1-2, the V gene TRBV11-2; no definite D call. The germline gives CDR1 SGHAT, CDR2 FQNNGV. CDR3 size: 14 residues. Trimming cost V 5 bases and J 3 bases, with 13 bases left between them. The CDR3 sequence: CASSLPGSYYGYTF. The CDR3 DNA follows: TGTGCCAGCAGCCTGCCTGGCAGCTACTATGGCTACACCTTC.

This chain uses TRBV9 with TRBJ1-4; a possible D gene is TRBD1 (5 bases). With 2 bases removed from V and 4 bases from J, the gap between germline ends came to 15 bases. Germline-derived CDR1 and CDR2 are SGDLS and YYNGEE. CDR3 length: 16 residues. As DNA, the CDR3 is TGTGCCAGCAGCGTCGGGGGACGGGGACTTAATGAAAAACTGTTTTTT. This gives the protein CASSVGGRGLNEKLFF.

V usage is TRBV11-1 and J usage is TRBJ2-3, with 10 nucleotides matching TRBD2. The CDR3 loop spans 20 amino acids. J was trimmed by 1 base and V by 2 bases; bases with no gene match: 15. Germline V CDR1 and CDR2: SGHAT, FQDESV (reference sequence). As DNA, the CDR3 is TGTGCCAGCAGCTTACCTAGGTCGGGCAGTCTAGCGGGGGGCACAGATACGCAGTATTTT. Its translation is CASSLPRSGSLAGGTDTQYF. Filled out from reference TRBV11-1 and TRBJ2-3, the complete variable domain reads EAEVAQSPRYKITEKSQAVAFWCDPISGHATLYWYRQILGQGPELLVQFQDESVVDDSQLPKDRFSAERLKGVDSTLKIQPAELGDSAMYLCASSLPRSGSLAGGTDTQYFGPGTRLTVL.

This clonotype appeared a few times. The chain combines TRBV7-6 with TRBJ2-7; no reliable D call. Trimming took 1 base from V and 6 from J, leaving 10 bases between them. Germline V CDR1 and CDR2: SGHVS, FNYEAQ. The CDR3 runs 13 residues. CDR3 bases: TGTGCCAGCAGCTTAGGTCAGACAAGCGAGCAGTACTTC. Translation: CASSLGQTSEQYF.

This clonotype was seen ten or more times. CDR3 amino acids: CATERNEKLFF. The CDR3 DNA reads as TGTGCCACGGAGCGTAATGAAAAACTGTTTTTT. The rearrangement uses TRBV19 and TRBJ1-4; D is unresolved. The CDR3 has 11 amino acids. CDR1 and CDR2 (germline): LNHDA, SQIVND (reference sequence). V dropped 10 bases and J dropped 4 bases, with 7 bases sitting between them.

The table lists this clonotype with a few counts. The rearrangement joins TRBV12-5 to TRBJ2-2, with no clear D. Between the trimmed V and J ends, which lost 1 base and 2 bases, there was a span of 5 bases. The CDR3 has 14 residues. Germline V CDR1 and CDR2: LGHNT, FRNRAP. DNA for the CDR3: TGTGCTAGTGGTTTGGCAGACAACACCGGGGAGCTGTTTTTT. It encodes CASGLADNTGELFF.

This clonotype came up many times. CDR3 DNA sequence: TGCAGTGCTAGAGAAGAGTTCTTGGAGGGCAATGAGCAGTTCTTC. This encodes CSAREEFLEGNEQFF. V and J are TRBV20-1 and TRBJ2-1; D perhaps matches TRBD2 (6 bases). Trimming stripped 0 bases from V and 6 bases from J, with 15 bases between. Germline V gives CDR1 DFQATT, CDR2 SNEGSKA (reference sequence). This CDR3 contains 15 residues.

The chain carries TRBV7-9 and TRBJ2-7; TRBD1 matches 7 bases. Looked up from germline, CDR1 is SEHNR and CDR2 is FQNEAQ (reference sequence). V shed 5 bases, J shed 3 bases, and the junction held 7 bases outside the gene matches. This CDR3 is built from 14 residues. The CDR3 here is CASSPAGGCYEQYF. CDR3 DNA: TGTGCCAGCAGCCCCGCAGGGGGATGCTACGAGCAGTACTTC.

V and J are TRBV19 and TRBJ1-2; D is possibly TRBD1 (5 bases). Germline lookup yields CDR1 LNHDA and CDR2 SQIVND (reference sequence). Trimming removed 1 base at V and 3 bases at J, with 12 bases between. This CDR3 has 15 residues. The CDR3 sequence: CASSIGETGYYGYTF. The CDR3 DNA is TGTGCCAGTAGTATAGGGGAAACAGGATACTATGGCTACACCTTC.

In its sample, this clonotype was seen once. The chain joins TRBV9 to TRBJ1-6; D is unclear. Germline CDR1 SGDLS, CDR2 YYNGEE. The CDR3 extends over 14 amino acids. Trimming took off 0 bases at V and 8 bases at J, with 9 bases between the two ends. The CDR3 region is CASSVGGFDSPLHF. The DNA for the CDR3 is TGTGCCAGCAGCGTAGGAGGGTTTGATTCACCCCTCCACTTT.